Listed below are T cell receptor beta chains from one sample, sequenced in a study of blood T cells in healthy people across ages. MiXCR was run by TCRdb on the 5' RACE reads, yielding one entry per CDR3 protein. The sample lists approximately 780,000 distinct CDR3 sequences, roughly 24% occurring once. These sequences were also reported in another study, on T cells of mothers and their children.

Sequenced input: blood. Source of these receptors: a boy younger than 18 in good health. The CDR3 runs from the conserved cysteine through the conserved F or W. The D gene is left open where the match is weak. Clone size is stated in some rows and not others, as once, few, many or a class when expanded.

d_call,j_call,v_call,clone_size,cdr3_aa,cdr3_nt
-,TRBJ2-5,TRBV29-1,-,CSVHWEWQETQYF,TGCAGCGTACATTGGGAGTGGCAAGAGACCCAGTACTTC
TRBD1,TRBJ1-2,TRBV6-6,-,CASTGQGGFGYTF,TGTGCCAGCACGGGACAGGGGGGGTTCGGCTACACCTTC
-,TRBJ1-1,TRBV18,many,CASSPRTVVNTEAFF,TGTGCCAGCTCACCCCGGACAGTCGTGAACACTGAAGCTTTCTTT
-,TRBJ2-2,TRBV2,-,CASGIHPTNTGELFF,TGTGCCAGCGGCATCCACCCAACGAACACCGGGGAGCTGTTTTTT
-,TRBJ1-2,TRBV2,many,CASRPVTGANYGYTF,TGTGCCAGCAGGCCTGTGACAGGCGCTAACTATGGCTACACCTTC
-,TRBJ1-2,TRBV20-1,few,CSARDNGGPGNGYTF,TGCAGTGCTAGAGATAACGGGGGGCCCGGGAATGGCTACACCTTC
-,TRBJ1-2,TRBV2,few,CASSERYSVSPANGYTF,TGTGCCAGCAGTGAACGGTATTCAGTCTCCCCCGCAAATGGCTACACCTTC
TRBD1,TRBJ1-4,TRBV3-1,few,CASSPGTVRGEKLFF,TGTGCCAGCAGCCCCGGGACAGTACGAGGAGAAAAACTGTTTTTT
TRBD2,TRBJ2-1,TRBV12-3/TRBV12-4,-,CASSPRLAGGPREQFF,TGTGCCAGCAGTCCCCGACTAGCGGGGGGCCCCAGGGAGCAGTTCTTC
-,TRBJ1-1,TRBV12-3/TRBV12-4,few,CASSLLEGVSEAFF,TGTGCCAGCAGTCTCCTGGAGGGAGTTTCTGAAGCTTTCTTT
-,TRBJ2-2,TRBV5-1,few,CASSEMTGSTGELFF,TGCGCCAGCAGCGAGATGACAGGATCCACCGGGGAGCTGTTTTTT
-,TRBJ2-7,TRBV10-2,few,CASLSYEQYF,TGCGCCAGCCTCTCCTACGAGCAGTACTTC
-,TRBJ2-4,TRBV5-1,many,CASSWGPREAKNIQYF,TGCGCCAGCAGCTGGGGGCCGCGGGAAGCCAAAAACATTCAGTACTTC
-,TRBJ1-1,TRBV29-1,few,CSVWDLRPEAFF,TGCAGCGTTTGGGACTTGCGACCTGAAGCTTTCTTT
TRBD1,TRBJ1-1,TRBV6-5,-,CASSARDRTSEAFF,TGTGCCAGCAGTGCCCGGGACAGAACCTCTGAAGCTTTCTTT
-,TRBJ2-3,TRBV10-1,once,CATWSDTQYF,TGCGCCACTTGGTCAGATACGCAGTATTTT
-,TRBJ2-3,TRBV20-1,few,CSARDFGGSGTDTQYF,TGCAGTGCTAGAGATTTCGGGGGTTCCGGCACAGATACGCAGTATTTT
-,TRBJ1-5,TRBV6-1,few,CASSELGGGVNQPQHF,TGTGCCAGCAGTGAACTTGGAGGGGGGGTCAATCAGCCCCAGCATTTT
-,TRBJ1-1,TRBV6-5,few,CASSYSRQGTEAFF,TGTGCCAGCAGTTACTCGAGGCAGGGCACTGAAGCTTTCTTT
-,TRBJ1-2,TRBV5-1,-,CASSLGSKGYTF,TGCGCCAGCAGCTTGGGAAGTAAGGGCTACACCTTC
TRBD2,TRBJ2-7,TRBV10-3,-,CAVSESTSGDEQYF,TGTGCCGTCAGTGAGTCGACTAGCGGGGACGAGCAGTACTTC
TRBD1,TRBJ2-1,TRBV7-3,few,CASSLRTGPQFF,TGTGCCAGCAGCTTACGGACAGGTCCGCAGTTCTTC
-,TRBJ2-1,TRBV20-1,many,CSAGSVEHSYNEQFF,TGCAGTGCAGGCTCCGTGGAGCACTCCTACAATGAGCAGTTCTTC
TRBD1,TRBJ1-2,TRBV24-1,-,CATSDHTGASYGYTF,TGTGCCACCAGTGATCATACAGGGGCGTCCTATGGCTACACCTTC
TRBD2,TRBJ2-2,TRBV7-2,-,CASSTSGAGELFF,TGTGCCAGCAGCACTAGCGGGGCCGGGGAGCTGTTTTTT
-,TRBJ2-2,TRBV20-1,few,CSARDRQFTGELFF,TGCAGTGCTAGAGATAGGCAGTTCACCGGGGAGCTGTTTTTT
TRBD2,TRBJ2-7,TRBV2,few,CASSETAGVSYEQYF,TGTGCCAGCAGTGAGACAGCGGGGGTCTCCTACGAGCAGTACTTC
-,TRBJ2-2,TRBV6-6,few,CASNPGAVTGELFF,TGTGCCAGCAATCCGGGGGCGGTCACCGGGGAGCTGTTTTTT
-,TRBJ2-5,TRBV7-2,-,CASSSTNKETQYF,TGTGCCAGCAGCTCTACTAATAAAGAGACCCAGTACTTC
TRBD1,TRBJ1-5,TRBV6-6,-,CASSPTGSNQPQHF,TGTGCCAGCAGTCCGACAGGGAGCAATCAGCCCCAGCATTTT
TRBD1,TRBJ1-2,TRBV7-2,-,CASSLEGTGYGYTF,TGTGCCAGCAGCTTAGAGGGGACAGGCTATGGCTACACCTTC
-,TRBJ2-7,TRBV28,-,CASSPGERRATLYEQYF,TGTGCCAGCAGCCCGGGGGAGCGCAGGGCAACCTTGTACGAGCAGTACTTC
-,TRBJ2-7,TRBV3-1,-,CASSRLGAYEQYF,TGTGCCAGCAGCCGGTTAGGGGCCTACGAGCAGTACTTC
-,TRBJ2-7,TRBV4-2,few,CASSQEAINEQYF,TGTGCCAGCAGCCAAGAAGCCATCAACGAGCAGTACTTC
-,TRBJ2-7,TRBV5-1,-,CASSLIPPEREQYF,TGCGCCAGCAGCTTGATTCCCCCGGAGCGGGAGCAGTACTTC
-,TRBJ2-5,TRBV29-1,few,CSGLVGRSQETQYF,TGCAGCGGACTCGTAGGGCGGAGCCAAGAGACCCAGTACTTC
-,TRBJ2-5,TRBV6-5,few,CASSYSGKAQYF,TGTGCCAGCAGTTACTCAGGGAAAGCCCAGTACTTC
-,TRBJ1-6,TRBV12-3/TRBV12-4,few,CASSLKGNSPLHF,TGTGCCAGCAGTTTGAAGGGAAATTCACCCCTCCACTTT
-,TRBJ1-2,TRBV20-1,few,CSARDGVYGYTF,TGCAGTGCTAGAGACGGAGTCTATGGCTACACCTTC
-,TRBJ2-3,TRBV5-1,-,CASSLEATSTDTQYF,TGCGCCAGCAGCTTGGAGGCAACTAGCACAGATACGCAGTATTTT
-,TRBJ2-4,TRBV12-3/TRBV12-4,few,CASSGLGYSVTGENIQYF,TGTGCCAGCAGTGGCCTCGGTTACTCGGTAACGGGCGAAAACATTCAGTACTTC
TRBD2,TRBJ2-5,TRBV10-3,few,CAIRLSGGEKETQYF,TGTGCCATCAGACTTAGCGGGGGAGAAAAAGAGACCCAGTACTTC
-,TRBJ1-6,TRBV7-8,-,CASSLSGTSNNSPLHF,TGTGCCAGCAGCTTATCCGGGACATCGAATAATTCACCCCTCCACTTT
TRBD1,TRBJ2-7,TRBV29-1,-,CSVEVLGTGSYEQYF,TGCAGCGTTGAAGTCCTCGGGACAGGGTCCTACGAGCAGTACTTC
-,TRBJ2-6,TRBV3-1,-,CASSRPAGADVLTF,TGTGCCAGCAGCCGACCGGCTGGGGCCGACGTCCTGACTTTC
-,TRBJ2-5,TRBV7-2,-,CASSLVGSSGETQYF,TGTGCCAGCAGCTTAGTGGGTAGTAGCGGAGAGACCCAGTACTTC
-,TRBJ2-4,TRBV7-8,few,CASSFLGAKNIQYF,TGTGCCAGCAGCTTTTTGGGGGCCAAAAACATTCAGTACTTC
TRBD1,TRBJ1-1,TRBV27,many,CASSAQGADTEAFF,TGTGCCAGCAGTGCACAGGGGGCGGACACTGAAGCTTTCTTT
TRBD1,TRBJ2-7,TRBV9,-,CASSGRTGDYEQYF,TGTGCCAGCAGCGGACGGACAGGGGACTACGAGCAGTACTTC
-,TRBJ1-4,TRBV18,-,CASSRTGDEKLFF,TGTGCCAGCTCTCGGACGGGGGATGAAAAACTGTTTTTT
-,TRBJ1-2,TRBV7-8,-,CASNPRTMVGGYTF,TGTGCCAGCAACCCGAGGACCATGGTTGGTGGCTACACCTTC
-,TRBJ2-5,TRBV11-2,-,CASSLEEARYF,TGTGCCAGCAGCTTGGAGGAGGCCCGGTACTTC
-,TRBJ1-5,TRBV2,-,CASSVPRLGRNQPQHF,TGTGCCAGCAGCGTTCCCCGCCTCGGCAGGAATCAGCCCCAGCATTTT